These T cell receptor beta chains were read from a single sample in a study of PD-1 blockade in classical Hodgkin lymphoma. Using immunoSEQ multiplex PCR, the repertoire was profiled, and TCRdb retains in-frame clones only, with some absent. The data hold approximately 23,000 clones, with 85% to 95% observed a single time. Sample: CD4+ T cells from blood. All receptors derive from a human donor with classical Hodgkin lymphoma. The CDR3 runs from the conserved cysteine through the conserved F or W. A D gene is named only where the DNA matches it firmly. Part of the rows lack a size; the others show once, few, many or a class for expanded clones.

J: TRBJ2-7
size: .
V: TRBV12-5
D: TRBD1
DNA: TGTGCTAGTGGGCCTTTACCCCGGGACAGGGGCTCCTACGAGCAGTACTTC
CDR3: CASGPLPRDRGSYEQYF

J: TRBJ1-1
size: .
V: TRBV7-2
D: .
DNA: TGTGCCAGCGGCCGTAGGGGGTTGAGCACTGAAGCTTTCTTT
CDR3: CASGRRGLSTEAFF

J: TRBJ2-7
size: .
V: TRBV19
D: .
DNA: TGTGCCAGTAGTTTAAGGACGGGTCCCCCTTACGAGCAGTACTTC
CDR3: CASSLRTGPPYEQYF

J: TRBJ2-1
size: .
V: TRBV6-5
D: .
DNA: TGTGCCAGCAGTTACTCGAACAGTGAGCAGTTCTTC
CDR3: CASSYSNSEQFF

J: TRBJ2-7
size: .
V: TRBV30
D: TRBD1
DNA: TGTGCCTGGACTACAGGGGGCGAGCAGTACTTC
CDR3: CAWTTGGEQYF

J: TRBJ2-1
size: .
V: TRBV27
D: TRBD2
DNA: TGTGCCAGCAGTTCCTTAGCGGGGGTGAGAAATGAGCAGTTCTTC
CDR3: CASSSLAGVRNEQFF

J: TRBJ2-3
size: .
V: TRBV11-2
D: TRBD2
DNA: TGTGCCAGCAGCTCAGGACTAGCGGGAGTAAGGGCAGATACGCAGTATTTT
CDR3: CASSSGLAGVRADTQYF

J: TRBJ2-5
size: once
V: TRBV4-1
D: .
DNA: TGCGCCAGCAGCCAGGTTAAGGGAGGCCTGGAGACCCAGTACTTC
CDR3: CASSQVKGGLETQYF

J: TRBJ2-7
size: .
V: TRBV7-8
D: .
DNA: TGTGCCAGCAGCCCCCCCGGGGGTAGAGAGCAGTACTTC
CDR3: CASSPPGGREQYF

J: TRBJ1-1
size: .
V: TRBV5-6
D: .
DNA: TGTGCCAGCAGCTTGTGGGTTTACACTGAAGCTTTCTTT
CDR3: CASSLWVYTEAFF

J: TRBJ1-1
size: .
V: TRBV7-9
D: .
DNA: TGTGCCAGCACCCTGACATCTGGGAACACTGAAGCTTTCTTT
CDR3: CASTLTSGNTEAFF

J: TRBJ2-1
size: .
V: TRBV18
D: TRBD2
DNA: TGTGCCAGCTCGACTAGCGGGGGGAACAATGAGCAGTTCTTC
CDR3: CASSTSGGNNEQFF

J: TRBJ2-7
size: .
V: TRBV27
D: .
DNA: TGTGCCAGCGGCCCCCCAAGGAGGCCCCCCTACGAGCAGTACTTC
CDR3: CASGPPRRPPYEQYF

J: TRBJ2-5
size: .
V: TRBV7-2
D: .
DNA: TGTGCCAGCAGCTTATCACGTGGGGTCGCGGAGACCCAGTACTTC
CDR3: CASSLSRGVAETQYF

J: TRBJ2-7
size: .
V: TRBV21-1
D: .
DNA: TGTGCCAGCAGCGATAAACCCTATGGGCAGTACTTC
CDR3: CASSDKPYGQYF

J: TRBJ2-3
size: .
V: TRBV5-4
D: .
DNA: TGTGCCAGCAGTTTGACAAGCGGAGGTAGCACAGATACGCAGTATTTT
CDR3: CASSLTSGGSTDTQYF

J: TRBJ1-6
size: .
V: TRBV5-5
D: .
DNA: TGTGCCAGCAGCTTTTCCCGGAGCTCCTATAATTCACCCCTCCACTTT
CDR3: CASSFSRSSYNSPLHF

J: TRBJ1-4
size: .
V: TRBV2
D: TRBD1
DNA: TGTGCCAGCCGACCGGACAGGGGGGAAAAACTGTTTTTT
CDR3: CASRPDRGEKLFF

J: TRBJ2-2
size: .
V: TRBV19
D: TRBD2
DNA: TGTGCCAGTGTTCAAGCGGGGGAGACCGGGGAGCTGTTTTTT
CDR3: CASVQAGETGELFF

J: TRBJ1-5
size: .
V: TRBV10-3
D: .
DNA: TGTGCCATCAAAAGGGATTCGGGCAGACCCCAGCATTTT
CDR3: CAIKRDSGRPQHF

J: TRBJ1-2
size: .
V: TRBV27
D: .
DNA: TGTGCCAGCAGTGCAGGGAGGTCGGGTGGCTACACCTTC
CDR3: CASSAGRSGGYTF

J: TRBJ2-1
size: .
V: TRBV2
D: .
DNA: TGTGCCAGCAGTGTAACGAATGAGCAGTTCTTC
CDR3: CASSVTNEQFF

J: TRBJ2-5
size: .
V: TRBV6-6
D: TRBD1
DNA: TGTGCCAGCGTCAGGGCAGGGGGCGATGAGACCCAGTACTTC
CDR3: CASVRAGGDETQYF

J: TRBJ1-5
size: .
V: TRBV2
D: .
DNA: TGTGCCAGCAGGGACAGTTATAGCAATCAGCCCCAGCATTTT
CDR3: CASRDSYSNQPQHF

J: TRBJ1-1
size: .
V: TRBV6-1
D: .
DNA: TGTGCCAGCAGTGGTCACGGGACAAAAGCTTTCTTT
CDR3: CASSGHGTKAFF

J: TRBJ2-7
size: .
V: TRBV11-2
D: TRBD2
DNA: TGTGCCAGCAGCTTAGTAGCGGGATCCTACGAGCAGTACTTC
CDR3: CASSLVAGSYEQYF

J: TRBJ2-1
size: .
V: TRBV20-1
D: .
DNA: TGCAGTGCTAGAGATCCCAGGGAGCAGTTCTTC
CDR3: CSARDPREQFF

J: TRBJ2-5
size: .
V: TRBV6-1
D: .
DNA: TGTGCCAGCAAGAAAGGGGAGTACCAAGAGACCCAGTACTTC
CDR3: CASKKGEYQETQYF

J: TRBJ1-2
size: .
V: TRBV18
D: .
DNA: TGTGCCAGCTCACCCCAAGGCTATGGCTACACCTTC
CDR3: CASSPQGYGYTF

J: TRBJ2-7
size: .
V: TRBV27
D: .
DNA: TGTGCCAGCAGTTTAAGTGGGTTCGGGTATAGAGCCTACGAGCAGTACTTC
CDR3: CASSLSGFGYRAYEQYF

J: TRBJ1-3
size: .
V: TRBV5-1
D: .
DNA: TGCGCCAGCAGCCTCCCCGGGGACACCATATATTTT
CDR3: CASSLPGDTIYF

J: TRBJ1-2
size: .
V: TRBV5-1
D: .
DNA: TGCGCCAGCAAAGCAATAGGGCGCTCCGGTGGCTACACCTTC
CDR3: CASKAIGRSGGYTF

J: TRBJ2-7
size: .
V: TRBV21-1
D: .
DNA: TGTGCCAGCAGCACAAACAGGGGGGGCGAGCAGTACTTC
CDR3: CASSTNRGGEQYF

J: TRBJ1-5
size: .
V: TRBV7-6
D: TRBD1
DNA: TGTGCCAGCAGCGCACGACAGGGTCGGGAACAGCCCCAGCATTTT
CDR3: CASSARQGREQPQHF

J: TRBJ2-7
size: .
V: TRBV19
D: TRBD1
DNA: TGTGCCAGTAAAGTCGTAGGACAGGGGTCCTACGAGCAGTACTTC
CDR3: CASKVVGQGSYEQYF

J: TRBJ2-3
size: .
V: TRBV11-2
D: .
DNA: TGTGCCAGCGACCCCTACCCCCCCGTAGCCCAAGGCACAGATACGCAGTATTTT
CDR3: CASDPYPPVAQGTDTQYF

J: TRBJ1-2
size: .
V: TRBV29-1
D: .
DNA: TGCAGCGTTCGGGGAGATGACTATGGCTACACCTTC
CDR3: CSVRGDDYGYTF

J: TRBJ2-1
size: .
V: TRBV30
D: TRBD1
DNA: TGTGCCTGGTTTCGGGACAGCCTCAATGAGCAGTTCTTC
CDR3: CAWFRDSLNEQFF

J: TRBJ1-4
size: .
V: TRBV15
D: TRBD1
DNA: TGTGCCACCAGCGGCTCGACAGGGGGCGGAAGGAAAGGTGAAAAACTGTTTTTT
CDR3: CATSGSTGGGRKGEKLFF

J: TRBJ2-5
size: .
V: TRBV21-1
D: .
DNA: TGTGCCAGCAGCAAAGGGGAGACCCAGTACTTC
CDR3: CASSKGETQYF

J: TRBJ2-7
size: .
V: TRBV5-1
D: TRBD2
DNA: TGCGCCAGCAGCTTGGGGCGCGGGAGGGGCTACGAGCAGTACTTC
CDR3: CASSLGRGRGYEQYF

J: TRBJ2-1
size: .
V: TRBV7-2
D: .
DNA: TGTGCCAGCAGGCCGGGGGCCGATTCCTACAATGAGCAGTTCTTC
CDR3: CASRPGADSYNEQFF

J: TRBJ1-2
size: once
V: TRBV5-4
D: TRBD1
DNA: TGTGCCAGCAGCTTGGCCGCAGGGGGATTGTGGGGCTACACCTTC
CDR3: CASSLAAGGLWGYTF

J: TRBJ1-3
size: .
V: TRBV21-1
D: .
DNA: TGTGCCAGCAGTGCCAACACGAACCGGGACACACGTCGCTCTGGAAACACCATATATTTT
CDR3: CASSANTNRDTRRSGNTIYF

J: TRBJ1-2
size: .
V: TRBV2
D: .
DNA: TGTGCCAGCAGTGGGGACGCCCTCTATGGCTACACCTTC
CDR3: CASSGDALYGYTF

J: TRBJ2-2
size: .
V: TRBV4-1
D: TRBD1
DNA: TGCGCCAGCAGCCAATTGGGACAGGTGAACGGGGAGCTGTTTTTT
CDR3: CASSQLGQVNGELFF

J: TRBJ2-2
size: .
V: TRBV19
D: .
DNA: TGTGCCAGTAGTATAGGGGCGGACTCTATCACCGGGGAGCTGTTTTTT
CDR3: CASSIGADSITGELFF

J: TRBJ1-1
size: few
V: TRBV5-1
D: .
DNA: TGCGCCAGCAGCTTGTTCTCCGGAACTGAAGCTTTCTTT
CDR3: CASSLFSGTEAFF

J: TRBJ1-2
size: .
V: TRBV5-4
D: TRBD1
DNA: TGTGCCAGCAGCCCCCAGGGGGAGATCTATGGCTACACCTTC
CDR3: CASSPQGEIYGYTF

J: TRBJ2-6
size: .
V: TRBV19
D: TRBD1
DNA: TGTGCCAGTAGTTCCGGACAGGTTGGGACCAACGTCCTGACTTTC
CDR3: CASSSGQVGTNVLTF

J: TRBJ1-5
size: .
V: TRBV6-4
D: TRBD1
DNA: TGTGCCAGCGGCCCAAGTGAGGGGGCACGGAATCAGCCCCAGCATTTT
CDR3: CASGPSEGARNQPQHF

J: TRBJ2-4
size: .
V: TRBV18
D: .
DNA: TGTGCCAGCTCACCGACGAGAGCGGACATTCAGTACTTC
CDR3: CASSPTRADIQYF

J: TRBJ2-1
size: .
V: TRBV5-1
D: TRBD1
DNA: TGCGCCAGCAGCTTGTCCCGAGGGGCAGGGACAGGGGCTGAGCAGTTCTTC
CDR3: CASSLSRGAGTGAEQFF

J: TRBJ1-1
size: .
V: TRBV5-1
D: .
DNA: TGCGCCAGCGCTTGGGGGCCCTCGAACACTGAAGCTTTCTTT
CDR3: CASAWGPSNTEAFF

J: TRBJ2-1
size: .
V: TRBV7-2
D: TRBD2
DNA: TGTGCCAGCAGCTTAGCCCTCTTAGCGGGAGCGGGAGAGCAGTTCTTC
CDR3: CASSLALLAGAGEQFF

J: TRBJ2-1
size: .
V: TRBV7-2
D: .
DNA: TGTGCCAGCAGCTTAGTCCCGGGGGTATACAATGAGCAGTTCTTC
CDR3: CASSLVPGVYNEQFF

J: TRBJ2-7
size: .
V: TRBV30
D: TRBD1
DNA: TGTGCCTGGAGTGGAGACAGGGGGCCCTACGAGCAGTACTTC
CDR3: CAWSGDRGPYEQYF

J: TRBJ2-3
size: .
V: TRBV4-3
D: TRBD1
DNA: TGCGCCAGCAGCCAAGATAACAGGGGAAGAGATACGCAGTATTTT
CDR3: CASSQDNRGRDTQYF

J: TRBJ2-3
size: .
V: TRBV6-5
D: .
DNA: TGTGCCAGCAGTCCGTTAGAGGGAGATACGCAGTATTTT
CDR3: CASSPLEGDTQYF